This TCR beta chain was captured in a study of brain T cells in children with intractable seizures. Findings and caveats of the study: Clones missing pre-surgery may reflect undersampling of that blood sample. Only CDR3 sequence similarity suggested viral specificity, without known HCMV serostatus.

As to this clone: Its antigen is as yet unknown.

Only cases whose brain tissue showed the highest T cell transcript signatures were sequenced. Before surgery, patients took at least one anti-epileptic drug. The method was immunoSEQ multiplex PCR; TCRdb's version includes in-frame clones alone and lacks a portion of them. The repertoire holds fewer than 150,000 clones, with around 94% as singletons. V gave up 3 bases and J gave up 3 bases, with 8 bases separating them. Germline V gene sequence: CDR1 GTSNPN, CDR2 SVGIG (reference sequence). CDR3 length equals 12 residues. The sequences come from peripheral blood, collected at surgery. The source is a boy under two years old with hemimegalencephaly and intractable seizures. The J gene is TRBJ1-2, the V gene TRBV30; possibly TRBD1 for D (5 bases). For the CDR3, the DNA is TGTGCCTGGAGAAGGGGATACTATGGCTACACCTTC. As protein: CAWRRGYYGYTF.